Shown below are 30 T cell receptor beta chains from a single sample sequenced in a study of early T cells in non-severe SARS-CoV-2 infection. A single record per CDR3 protein comes from TCRdb applying MiXCR to the 5' RACE reads. The sample consists of 95,000 to 100,000 distinct CDR3 sequences, around 14% of them appearing once. The sequenced sample consisted of whole blood. Receptors were obtained from an adult who was a healthcare worker with PCR-confirmed SARS-CoV-2 infection or an uninfected control (not recorded which).

This clonotype appeared a few times. CDR3 nucleotides: TGCAGCGGACAGGGCACCCGGGACCTCAACGAAGCTTTCTTT. Translated: CSGQGTRDLNEAFF. The V gene is TRBV29-1, the J gene TRBJ1-1, with TRBD1 matching 7 bases. The junction had 16 bases not matched to a gene; V was cut back by 7 bases and J by 8 bases. Germline V lookup: CDR1 SQVTM, CDR2 ANQGSEA. The CDR3 covers 14 residues.

The chain recombines TRBV7-2 with TRBJ1-3; possibly TRBD1 for D (5 bases). Between the trimmed V and J ends, which lost 1 base and 0 bases, there was a span of 7 bases. Germline V gene data show CDR1 as SGHTA and CDR2 as FQGNSA. This CDR3 has 15 residues. This chain's CDR3 is CASSLVGASGNTIYF. The DNA for the CDR3 is TGTGCCAGCAGCTTAGTAGGGGCCTCTGGAAACACCATATATTTT.

Only a few counts were recorded for this clonotype. V and J are TRBV7-6 and TRBJ1-1, with D unclear. V lost 5 bases, J lost 7 bases, and 17 bases lay in between. The CDR3 contains 14 residues. Germline values: CDR1 SGHVS, CDR2 FNYEAQ. The CDR3 nucleotides read TGTGCCAGCAGCCGTCATCCGGAAAATAGTGAAGCTTTCTTT. This sequence encodes CASSRHPENSEAFF.

This clonotype was found a few times. The V gene is TRBV29-1, the J gene TRBJ2-1, with TRBD1 identical over 7 bases. Germline V CDR1 and CDR2: SQVTM, ANQGSEA. J gave up 4 bases and V 4 bases, and 4 bases lay outside the gene matches. The CDR3 loop spans 13 amino acids. For the CDR3, the DNA is TGCAGCGTTGTTCAGGGGGATTACAATGAGCAGTTCTTC. It specifies CSVVQGDYNEQFF.

This clonotype was seen ten or more times. CDR3 in amino acids: CASSGQSNYGYTF. DNA for the CDR3: TGTGCCAGCAGTGGACAGTCGAACTATGGCTACACCTTC. This chain joins TRBV25-1 and TRBJ1-2; D is possibly TRBD1 (5 bases). CDR1 is MGHDK, CDR2 SYGVNS, per germline. V was pared by 4 bases and J by 2 bases, with 8 bases between. CDR3 size: 13 residues.

This CDR3 reads CASSPGQGREVGELFF. The CDR3 nucleotides read TGTGCCAGCAGCCCTGGACAGGGGCGAGAAGTCGGGGAGCTGTTTTTT. The J gene is TRBJ2-2, the V gene TRBV5-8, with TRBD1 identical over 9 bases. The CDR3 loop spans 16 amino acids. Looked up from germline, CDR1 is SGHTS and CDR2 is YDEGEE. The V and J ends lost 4 bases and 7 bases, in that order; junction bases with no gene match: 11.

This sequence joins TRBV2 and TRBJ2-3; tentative D call: TRBD1 (5 bases). This CDR3 has 12 residues. V lost 6 bases and J lost 2, with 6 bases in between. Germline CDR1 is SNHLY and CDR2 is FYNNEI. This chain's CDR3 is CASRDNTDTQYF. The DNA of the CDR3 is TGTGCCAGCAGGGACAACACAGATACGCAGTATTTT.

In this sample, this clonotype turned up many times. V usage is TRBV6-1 and J usage is TRBJ2-2, with 12 bases aligning to TRBD2. Germline V gene data show CDR1 as MNHNS and CDR2 as SASEGT. Losses at the gene ends were 6 bases for V and 2 bases for J; bases not matched to a gene: 7. The CDR3 length is 17 residues. CDR3 in amino acids: CASSKGLAGINTGELFF. The CDR3 nucleotides are TGTGCCAGCAGCAAAGGACTAGCGGGAATAAACACCGGGGAGCTGTTTTTT.

This clonotype has more than one count but fewer than ten. The chain recombines TRBV18 with TRBJ2-7, with D maybe TRBD1 (6 bases). This CDR3 is built from 15 residues. Germline lookup yields CDR1 KGHSH and CDR2 LQKENI. Trimming pared 2 bases from V and 4 bases from J, leaving 15 bases between. The CDR3 sequence: CASSPYRGGPYEQYF. DNA for the CDR3: TGTGCCAGCTCACCATATCGAGGGGGTCCGTACGAGCAGTACTTC.

This clonotype came up a few times. The rearrangement joins TRBV6-1 to TRBJ1-2, with D hard to call. Germline values: CDR1 MNHNS, CDR2 SASEGT. Trimming stripped 0 bases from V and 4 bases from J, with 9 bases between. The CDR3 has 14 amino acids. CDR3 amino acids: CASSEAGFFYGYTF. CDR3 sequence (DNA): TGTGCCAGCAGTGAAGCGGGCTTCTTCTATGGCTACACCTTC.

This clonotype was counted many times. The V and J genes are TRBV11-2 and TRBJ1-1; D possibly corresponds to TRBD1 (6 bases). Trimming left V 6 bases short and J 5 bases short, with 16 bases between. Germline CDR1 is SGHAT and CDR2 is FQNNGV. CDR3 length: 14 residues. CDR3 nucleotides: TGTGCCAGCAGACAGACCAGGGGTAGGACTGAAGCTTTCTTT. This translates into CASRQTRGRTEAFF.

This clonotype was recorded at least ten times. This chain connects TRBV20-1 to TRBJ1-1; D gene uncertain. Germline-derived CDR1 and CDR2 are DFQATT and SNEGSKA (reference sequence). The CDR3 length is 13 residues. Between the trimmed V and J ends, which lost 1 base and 5 bases, there was a span of 11 bases. In nucleotides, the CDR3 is TGCAGTGCTAGAGGGGCCCCGATAACTGAAGCTTTCTTT. Translated, it gives CSARGAPITEAFF.

The rearrangement joins TRBV6-5 to TRBJ2-7; 10 nucleotides line up with TRBD1. J gave up 5 bases and V 9 bases, and 7 bases lay outside the gene matches. Germline CDR1 is MNHEY and CDR2 is SVGAGI. This CDR3 region has 13 residues. The CDR3 DNA reads TGTGCCAGTGGGAGGGACAGGGGCAACGAGCAGTACTTC. It codes for CASGRDRGNEQYF.

This clonotype was picked up many times. This chain uses TRBV20-1 with TRBJ1-5; D perhaps matches TRBD1 (5 bases). V was pared by 3 bases and J by 3 bases, with 15 bases between. Germline assignment: CDR1 DFQATT and CDR2 SNEGSKA (reference sequence). This CDR3 contains 15 residues. CDR3 sequence reads: CSASGKRQPNQPQHF. CDR3 in DNA: TGCAGTGCTAGTGGGAAACGACAGCCCAATCAGCCCCAGCATTTT.

The V and J genes are TRBV11-1 and TRBJ2-3; the match to TRBD2 covers 14 bases. The CDR3 spans 16 residues. Germline V lookup: CDR1 SGHAT, CDR2 FQDESV (reference sequence). With V trimmed by 4 bases and J by 8 bases, 8 bases remained unmatched. CDR3 region: CASSSPTSGGAGTQYF. CDR3 nucleotide sequence: TGTGCCAGCAGCTCTCCGACTAGCGGGGGGGCCGGTACGCAGTATTTT.

The chain is built from TRBV4-2 and TRBJ1-2; a weak D match, TRBD1 (5 bases). This CDR3 is built from 12 residues. Germline CDR1 LGHNA, CDR2 YNFKEQ. V was cut by 5 bases and J by 8 bases, with 12 bases left in between. The CDR3 is CASSTRQRGYTF. Written as DNA, the CDR3 is TGTGCCAGCAGCACACGACAGAGAGGCTACACCTTC.

The chain is built from TRBV20-1 and TRBJ2-2; TRBD1 agrees at 8 bases. This CDR3 comprises 14 residues. Germline V gene sequence: CDR1 DFQATT, CDR2 SNEGSKA (reference sequence). Trimming took 4 bases from V and 4 from J; bases not matched to a gene: 5. The CDR3 loop is CSATRGPFTGELFF. In DNA form, the CDR3 reads TGCAGTGCTACCAGGGGGCCATTCACCGGGGAGCTGTTTTTT.

This clonotype came up a few times. The chain has TRBV5-8 and TRBJ1-1; D might be TRBD1 (5 bases). V lost 1 base to trimming and J lost 6 bases, with 16 bases between them. The CDR3 sequence is 15 residues long. Germline CDR1 reads SGHTS; CDR2 reads YDEGEE. The CDR3, as DNA: TGTGCCAGCAGCTTGCGGGGAGGCAAAGGGGCTGAAGCTTTCTTT. Its translation is CASSLRGGKGAEAFF.

This chain uses TRBV28 with TRBJ2-1; no reliable D call. This CDR3 has 17 residues. Germline loops: CDR1 MDHEN, CDR2 SYDVKM. V shed 5 bases and J shed 0 bases, with 17 bases lying between them. In nucleotides, the CDR3 is TGTGCCAGCAGTCCCCGTGGCCGCAAGAGCTCCTACAATGAGCAGTTCTTC. This codes for CASSPRGRKSSYNEQFF.

V and J are TRBV3-1 and TRBJ1-1, with D perhaps TRBD1 (5 bases). V lost 0 bases and J lost 8, with 10 bases in between. The germline gives CDR1 LGHDT, CDR2 YNNKEL (reference sequence). The CDR3 runs to 13 residues. CDR3 amino acids: CASSQEGGGEAFF. CDR3 DNA sequence: TGTGCCAGCAGCCAAGAAGGTGGGGGAGAAGCTTTCTTT. The variable domain in full, completed from reference TRBV3-1 and TRBJ1-1, reads DTAVSQTPKYLVTQMGNDKSIKCEQNLGHDTMYWYKQDSKKFLKIMFSYNNKELIINETVPNRFSPKSPDKAHLNLHINSLELGDSAVYFCASSQEGGGEAFFGQGTRLTVV.

This clonotype was picked up a small number of times. The chain has TRBV3-1 and TRBJ2-3; 8 nucleotides match TRBD1. The ends lost 4 bases at V and 3 bases at J; junction bases unmatched: 9. Germline V gives CDR1 LGHDT, CDR2 YNNKEL (reference sequence). The CDR3 runs 16 residues. The CDR3 DNA reads TGTGCCAGCAGCCGTCAGGGGGCGAGGTGGACAGATACGCAGTATTTT. Protein sequence: CASSRQGARWTDTQYF.

This clonotype showed up many times. The rearrangement links TRBV29-1 to TRBJ2-2; D unclear. The CDR3 is made up of 14 amino acids. Looked up from germline, CDR1 is SQVTM and CDR2 is ANQGSEA. V lost 4 bases and J lost 2, with 11 bases in between. The CDR3 DNA reads TGCAGCGTTGTAGGGATTCTAAACACCGGGGAGCTGTTTTTT. Translating it yields CSVVGILNTGELFF.

This clonotype showed up many times. The V call is TRBV7-2, the J call TRBJ2-5; 8 nucleotides match TRBD2. Germline values: CDR1 SGHTA, CDR2 FQGNSA. The CDR3 spans 13 residues. V was pared by 5 bases and J by 5 bases, with 4 bases of the junction left unmatched. The CDR3, as DNA: TGTGCCAGCAGCGCGGGGGGCCTGGAGACCCAGTACTTC. Translation gives CASSAGGLETQYF.

The chain joins TRBV29-1 to TRBJ1-2; the D is unclear. V lost 0 bases and J 7 bases, leaving 12 bases between the germline ends. This CDR3 is 13 amino acids long. Looked up from germline, CDR1 is SQVTM and CDR2 is ANQGSEA. In DNA form, the CDR3 reads TGCAGCGTTGAAGATTCAGATTTCGGTGGCTACACCTTC. Encoded protein: CSVEDSDFGGYTF.

Many counts were recorded for this clonotype. The rearrangement uses TRBV27 and TRBJ1-4, with D perhaps matching TRBD1 (5 bases). Germline assignment: CDR1 MNHEY and CDR2 SMNVEV (reference sequence). There are 15 residues in the CDR3. V gave up 5 bases and J gave up 0 bases, with 10 bases separating them. Here the CDR3 reads CASSRDRATNEKLFF. The CDR3 coding sequence is TGTGCCAGCAGTCGCGACAGAGCAACTAATGAAAAACTGTTTTTT.

This clonotype was observed many times. CDR3 DNA sequence: TGCAGTGCTAGGTCCCCGGGACCGGGAGGCTACGAGCAGTACTTC. This codes for CSARSPGPGGYEQYF. The chain combines TRBV20-1 with TRBJ2-7, with 7 bases matching TRBD2. The germline V gene has CDR1 DFQATT and CDR2 SNEGSKA (reference sequence). V was clipped by 3 bases and J by 3 bases; unmatched bases: 11. The CDR3 is 15 residues long.

This clonotype was seen many times. The rearrangement joins TRBV10-3 to TRBJ2-3; D is perhaps TRBD2 (5 bases). There are 17 residues in the CDR3. CDR1 and CDR2 (germline): ENHRY, SYGVKD. The ends were cut back, 6 bases at V and 2 bases at J, with 21 bases in the middle. The CDR3 region is CAISASRTFPPTDTQYF. DNA for the CDR3: TGTGCCATCAGCGCCTCGAGGACTTTTCCCCCCACAGATACGCAGTATTTT.

This clonotype has ten or more counts. The chain joins TRBV2 to TRBJ1-5, with 12 bases that match TRBD1. V lost 6 bases and J lost 3; bases outside the gene matches: 12. The CDR3 is 18 residues long. Germline V lookup: CDR1 SNHLY, CDR2 FYNNEI. As DNA, the CDR3 is TGTGCCAGCAGGGGTCCCGGGACAGGGGGCGCATCCAATCAGCCCCAGCATTTT. This sequence encodes CASRGPGTGGASNQPQHF.

In this sample, this clonotype turned up many times. The chain combines TRBV5-1 with TRBJ1-1; D gene unclear. The germline V and J ends were trimmed by 6 bases and 4 bases, with 16 bases remaining between them. The V gene's germline CDR1 is SGHRS and CDR2 YFSETQ. This CDR3 contains 14 residues. The CDR3 DNA is TGCGCCAGCACCCCCGGAGTGCAGGTCACTGAAGCTTTCTTT. Translation: CASTPGVQVTEAFF.

This clonotype was found many times. The chain couples TRBV18 to TRBJ1-2; D not certain. Per germline, CDR1 KGHSH and CDR2 LQKENI. The germline V and J ends were trimmed by 3 bases and 6 bases, with 11 bases remaining between them. The CDR3 contains 13 residues. CDR3 sequence (DNA): TGTGCCAGCTCACCTCGGCAGGAGGATGGCTACACCTTC. Residues: CASSPRQEDGYTF.